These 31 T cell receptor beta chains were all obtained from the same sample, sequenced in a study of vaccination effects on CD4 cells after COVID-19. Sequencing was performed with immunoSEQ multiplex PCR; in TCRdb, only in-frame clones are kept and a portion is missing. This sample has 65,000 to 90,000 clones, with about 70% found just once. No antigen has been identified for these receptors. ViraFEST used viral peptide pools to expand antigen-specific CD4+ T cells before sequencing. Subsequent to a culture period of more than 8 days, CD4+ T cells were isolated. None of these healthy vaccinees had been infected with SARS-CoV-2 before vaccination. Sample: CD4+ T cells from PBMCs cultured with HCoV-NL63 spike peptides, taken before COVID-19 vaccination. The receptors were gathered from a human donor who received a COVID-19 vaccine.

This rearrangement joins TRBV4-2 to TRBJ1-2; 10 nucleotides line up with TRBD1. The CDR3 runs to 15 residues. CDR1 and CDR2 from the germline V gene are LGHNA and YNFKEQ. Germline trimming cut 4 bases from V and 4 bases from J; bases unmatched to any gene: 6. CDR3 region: CASSLGTGEGYGYTF. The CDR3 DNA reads TGTGCCAGCAGCCTGGGGACAGGGGAGGGCTATGGCTACACCTTC.

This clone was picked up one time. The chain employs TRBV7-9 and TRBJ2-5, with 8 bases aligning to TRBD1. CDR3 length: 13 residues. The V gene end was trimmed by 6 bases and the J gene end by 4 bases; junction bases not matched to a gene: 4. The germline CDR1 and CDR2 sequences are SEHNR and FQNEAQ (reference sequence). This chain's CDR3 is CASSARGPETQYF. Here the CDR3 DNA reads TGTGCCAGCAGTGCCAGGGGGCCAGAGACCCAGTACTTC.

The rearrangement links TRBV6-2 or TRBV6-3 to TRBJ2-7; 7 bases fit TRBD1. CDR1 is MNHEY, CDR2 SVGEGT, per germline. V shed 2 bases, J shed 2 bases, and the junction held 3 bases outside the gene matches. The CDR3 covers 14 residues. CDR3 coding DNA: TGTGCCAGCAGTTACAGACAGGGTACCTACGAGCAGTACGTC. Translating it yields CASSYRQGTYEQYV.

CDR3 in DNA: TGTGCCTGGACCTCTGGGGCGGGGGTGAACAATGAGCAGTTCTTC. It specifies CAWTSGAGVNNEQFF. The genes are TRBV30 and TRBJ2-1; 7 nucleotides agree with TRBD2. The germline V gene encodes CDR1 GTSNPN and CDR2 SVGIG (reference sequence). V lost 4 bases to trimming and J lost 5 bases; unmatched junction nucleotides: 11. This CDR3 contains 15 residues.

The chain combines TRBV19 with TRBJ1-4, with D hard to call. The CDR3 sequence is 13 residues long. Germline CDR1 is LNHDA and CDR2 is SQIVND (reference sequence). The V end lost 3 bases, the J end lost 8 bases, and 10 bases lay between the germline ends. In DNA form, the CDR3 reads TGTGCCAGTAGTATCGGGCGAGGCGAAAAACTGTTTTTT. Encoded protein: CASSIGRGEKLFF.

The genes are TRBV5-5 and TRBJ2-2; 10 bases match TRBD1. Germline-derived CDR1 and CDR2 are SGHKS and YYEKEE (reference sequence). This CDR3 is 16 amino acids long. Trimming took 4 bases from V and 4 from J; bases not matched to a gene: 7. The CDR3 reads CASSHRQGATTGELFF. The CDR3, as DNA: TGTGCCAGCAGCCACAGACAGGGGGCGACCACCGGGGAGCTGTTTTTT.

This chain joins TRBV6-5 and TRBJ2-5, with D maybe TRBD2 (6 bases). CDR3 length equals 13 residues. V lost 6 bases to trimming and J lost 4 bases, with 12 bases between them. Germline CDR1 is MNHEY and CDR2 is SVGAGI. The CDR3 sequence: CASRRTGGETQYF. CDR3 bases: TGTGCCAGCAGACGGACCGGGGGAGAGACCCAGTACTTC.

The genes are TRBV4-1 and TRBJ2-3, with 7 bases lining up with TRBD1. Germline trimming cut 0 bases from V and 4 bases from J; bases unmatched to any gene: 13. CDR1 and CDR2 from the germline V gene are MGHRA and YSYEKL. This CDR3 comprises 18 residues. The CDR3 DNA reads TGCGCCAGCAGCCAAGAGGGGATAATACAGGGGTTGGCAGATACGCAGTATTTT. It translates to CASSQEGIIQGLADTQYF.

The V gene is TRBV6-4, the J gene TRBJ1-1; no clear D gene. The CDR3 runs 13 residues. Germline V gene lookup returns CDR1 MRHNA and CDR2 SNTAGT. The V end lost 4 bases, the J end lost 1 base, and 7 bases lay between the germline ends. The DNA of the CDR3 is TGTGCCAGCAGTGGAGACACGAACACTGAAGCTTTCTTT. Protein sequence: CASSGDTNTEAFF.

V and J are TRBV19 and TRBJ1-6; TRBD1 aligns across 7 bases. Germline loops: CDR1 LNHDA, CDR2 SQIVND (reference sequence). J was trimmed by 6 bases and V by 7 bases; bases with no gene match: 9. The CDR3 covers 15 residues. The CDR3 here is CASTPRQGSNSPLHF. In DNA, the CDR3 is TGTGCCAGTACCCCCAGACAGGGTTCTAATTCACCCCTCCACTTT. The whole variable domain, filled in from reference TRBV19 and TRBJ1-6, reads DGGITQSPKYLFRKEGQNVTLSCEQNLNHDAMYWYRQDPGQGLRLIYYSQIVNDFQKGDIAEGYSVSREKKESFPLTVTSAQKNPTAFYLCASTPRQGSNSPLHFGNGTRLTVT.

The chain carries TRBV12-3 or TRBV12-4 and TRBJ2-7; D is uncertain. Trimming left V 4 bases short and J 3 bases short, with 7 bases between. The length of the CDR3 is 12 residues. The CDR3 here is CASSSPYYEQYV. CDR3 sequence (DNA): TGTGCCAGCAGTTCACCCTACTACGAGCAGTACGTC.

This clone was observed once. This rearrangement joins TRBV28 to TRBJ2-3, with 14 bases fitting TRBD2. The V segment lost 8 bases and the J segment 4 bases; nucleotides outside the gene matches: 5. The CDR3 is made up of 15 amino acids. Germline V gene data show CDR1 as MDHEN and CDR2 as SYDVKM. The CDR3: CASGRLAGGPDTQYF. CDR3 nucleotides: TGTGCCAGCGGTAGACTAGCGGGGGGGCCAGATACGCAGTATTTT.

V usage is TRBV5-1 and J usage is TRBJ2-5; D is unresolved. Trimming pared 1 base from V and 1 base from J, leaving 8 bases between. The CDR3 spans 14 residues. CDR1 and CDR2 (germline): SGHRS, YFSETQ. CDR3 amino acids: CASSLFLPQETQYF. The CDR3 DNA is TGCGCCAGCAGCTTGTTCCTACCCCAAGAGACCCAGTACTTC.

The CDR3 DNA reads TGCGCCAGCAGCCAAGATAGTAGCGGGCATCAGCCCCAGCATTTT. Protein: CASSQDSSGHQPQHF. This chain uses TRBV4-1 with TRBJ1-5; D not certain. The CDR3 covers 15 residues. Looked up from germline, CDR1 is MGHRA and CDR2 is YSYEKL. Trimming stripped 0 bases from V and 5 bases from J, with 11 bases between.

CDR3 sequence (DNA): TGTGCCAGCAGTGAAGCGACGCTAGCAACTTGGGAGACCCAGTACTTC. Encoded protein: CASSEATLATWETQYF. This sequence joins TRBV6-1 and TRBJ2-5; maybe TRBD2 (5 bases). CDR1 is MNHNS and CDR2 is SASEGT in the germline V gene. The CDR3 contains 16 residues. The V end lost 0 bases, the J end lost 5 bases, and 16 bases lay between the germline ends.

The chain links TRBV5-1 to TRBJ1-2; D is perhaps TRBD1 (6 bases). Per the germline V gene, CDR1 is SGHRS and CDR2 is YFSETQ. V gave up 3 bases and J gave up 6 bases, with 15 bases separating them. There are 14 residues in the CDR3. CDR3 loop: CASSSRTVGHGYTF. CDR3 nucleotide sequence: TGCGCCAGCAGCTCGAGGACAGTAGGTCATGGCTACACCTTC.

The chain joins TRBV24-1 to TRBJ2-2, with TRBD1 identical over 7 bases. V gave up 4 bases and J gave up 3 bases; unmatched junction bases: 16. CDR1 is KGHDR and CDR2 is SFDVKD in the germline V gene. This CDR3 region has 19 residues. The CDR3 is CATSDLDRASGEDTGELFF. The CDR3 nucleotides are TGTGCCACCAGTGACCTAGACAGGGCAAGTGGAGAAGACACCGGGGAGCTGTTTTTT.

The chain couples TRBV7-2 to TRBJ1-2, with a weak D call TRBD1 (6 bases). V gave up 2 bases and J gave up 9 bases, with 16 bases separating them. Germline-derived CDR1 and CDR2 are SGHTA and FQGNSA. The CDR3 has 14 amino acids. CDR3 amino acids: CASSLMSGDQSYTF. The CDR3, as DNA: TGTGCCAGCAGCTTAATGTCAGGGGATCAAAGCTACACCTTC.

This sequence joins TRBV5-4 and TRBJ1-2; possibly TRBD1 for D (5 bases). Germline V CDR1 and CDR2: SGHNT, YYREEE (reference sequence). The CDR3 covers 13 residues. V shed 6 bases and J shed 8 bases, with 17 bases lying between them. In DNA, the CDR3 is TGTGCCAGCACCTATTCCGGGGCGGGAGGCTACACCTTC. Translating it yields CASTYSGAGGYTF.

CDR3 sequence: CASNPAETGGIYEQFF. As DNA, the CDR3 is TGTGCCAGCAACCCCGCCGAGACAGGGGGCATATATGAGCAGTTCTTC. The chain carries TRBV25-1 and TRBJ2-1; 10 bases are shared with TRBD1. The V gene end was trimmed by 7 bases and the J gene end by 8 bases; junction bases not matched to a gene: 14. Per the germline V gene, CDR1 is MGHDK and CDR2 is SYGVNS. The CDR3 loop spans 16 amino acids. Full variable domain (outside the CDR3, taken from reference TRBV25-1 and TRBJ2-1): EADIYQTPRYLVIGTGKKITLECSQTMGHDKMYWYQQDPGMELHLIHYSYGVNSTEKGDLSSESTVSRIRTEHFPLTLESARPSHTSQYLCASNPAETGGIYEQFFGPGTRLTVL.

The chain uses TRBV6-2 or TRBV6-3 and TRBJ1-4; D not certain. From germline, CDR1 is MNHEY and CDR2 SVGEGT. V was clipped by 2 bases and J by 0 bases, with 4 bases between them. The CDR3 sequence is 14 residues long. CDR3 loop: CASSYGTTNEKLFF. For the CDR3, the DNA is TGTGCCAGCAGTTACGGGACAACTAATGAAAAACTGTTTTTT.

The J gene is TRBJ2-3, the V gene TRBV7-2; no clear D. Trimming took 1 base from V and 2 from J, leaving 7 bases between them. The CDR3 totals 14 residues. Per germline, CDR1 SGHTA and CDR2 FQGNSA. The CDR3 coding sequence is TGTGCCAGCAGCTTAGGAGACACCACAGATACGCAGTATTTT. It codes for CASSLGDTTDTQYF.

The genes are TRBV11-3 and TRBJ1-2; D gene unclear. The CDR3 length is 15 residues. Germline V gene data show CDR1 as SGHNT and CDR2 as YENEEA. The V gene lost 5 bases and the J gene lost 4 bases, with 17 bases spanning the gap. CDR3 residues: CASSPGKGIRYGYTF. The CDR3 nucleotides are TGTGCCAGCAGCCCCGGGAAAGGGATTCGCTATGGCTACACCTTC.

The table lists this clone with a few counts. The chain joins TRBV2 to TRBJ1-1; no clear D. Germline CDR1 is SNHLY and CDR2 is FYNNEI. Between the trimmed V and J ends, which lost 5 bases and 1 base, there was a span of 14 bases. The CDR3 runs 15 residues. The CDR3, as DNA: TGTGCCAGCAGTCGTCGTAGTCTGGAGAACACTGAAGCTTTCTTT. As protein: CASSRRSLENTEAFF.

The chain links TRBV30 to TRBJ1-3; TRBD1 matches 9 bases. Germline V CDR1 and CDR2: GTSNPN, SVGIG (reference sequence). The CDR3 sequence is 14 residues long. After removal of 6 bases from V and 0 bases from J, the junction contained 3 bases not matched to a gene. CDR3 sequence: CACGTGNSGNTIYF. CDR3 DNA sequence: TGTGCCTGCGGGACAGGGAACTCTGGAAACACCATATATTTT.

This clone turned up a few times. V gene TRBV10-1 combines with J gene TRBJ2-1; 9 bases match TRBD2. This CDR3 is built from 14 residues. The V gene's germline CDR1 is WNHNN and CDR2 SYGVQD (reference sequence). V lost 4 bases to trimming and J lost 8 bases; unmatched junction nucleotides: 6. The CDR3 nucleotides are TGCGCCAGCAGTGGCGGGGGGGCCTCGGATGAGCAGTTCTTC. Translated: CASSGGGASDEQFF.

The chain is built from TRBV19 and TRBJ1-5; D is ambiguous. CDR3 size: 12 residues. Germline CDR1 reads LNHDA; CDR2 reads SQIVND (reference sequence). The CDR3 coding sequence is TGTGCAGCGGGGTGGTTGAGTCAGCCCCAGCATTTT. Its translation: CAAGWLSQPQHF.

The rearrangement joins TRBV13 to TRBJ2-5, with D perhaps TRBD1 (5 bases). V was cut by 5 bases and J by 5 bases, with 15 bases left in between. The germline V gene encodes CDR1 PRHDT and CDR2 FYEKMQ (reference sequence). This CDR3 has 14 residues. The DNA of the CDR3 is TGTGCCAGCAGCCTTAGGGGTTTTTCGGAGACCCAGTACTTC. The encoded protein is CASSLRGFSETQYF.

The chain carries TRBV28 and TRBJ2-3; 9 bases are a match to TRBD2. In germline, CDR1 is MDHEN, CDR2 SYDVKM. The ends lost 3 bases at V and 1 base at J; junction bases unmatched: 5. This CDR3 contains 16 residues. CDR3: CASSFPAGGGTDTQYF. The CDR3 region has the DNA TGTGCCAGCAGTTTCCCAGCGGGGGGCGGCACAGATACGCAGTATTTT.

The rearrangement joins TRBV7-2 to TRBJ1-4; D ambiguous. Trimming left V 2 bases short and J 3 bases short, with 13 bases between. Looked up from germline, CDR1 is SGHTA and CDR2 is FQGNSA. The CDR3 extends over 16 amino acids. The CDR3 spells CASSLIGGSANEKLFF. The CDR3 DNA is TGTGCCAGCAGCTTAATTGGCGGCAGCGCTAATGAAAAACTGTTTTTT.

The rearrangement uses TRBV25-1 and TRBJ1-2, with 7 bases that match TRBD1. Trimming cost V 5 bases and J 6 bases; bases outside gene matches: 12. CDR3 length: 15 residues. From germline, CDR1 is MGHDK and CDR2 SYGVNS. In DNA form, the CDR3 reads TGTGCCAGCAGTTCAATCGACAGGGAGGGGAATGGCTACACCTTC. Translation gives CASSSIDREGNGYTF.